The subject of this entry is one T cell receptor beta chain. The specificity of this receptor is unknown. Base qualities are not recorded, but no much larger clone differs from it by a single base. These data come from a study of shared clonotypes between healthy human individuals (dated by TCRdb to between 2020 and 2021). With regard to the full study: Two women and three men aged 18 to 49 years were included in the cohort. For each donor, CD4 naive and CD4 memory were each run on three plates, CD8 naive on two plates, and CD8 memory on one plate. To estimate repertoire size and how much clonotype sharing occurs between individuals, the study deeply sequenced the blood TCR repertoires of roughly 5 healthy adults. Libraries were prepared and TCR repertoires were sequenced by different laboratories using diverse techniques, in order to increase sequencing depth and limit assay-specific biases. Between about 0.9 and 9 billion PBMCs per donor were obtained by leukapheresis.

Broader findings and caveats from the paper: Clonotypes shared by all four sorted-subset donors showed higher generation probabilities than non-shared clonotypes. Sampling was restricted to blood, and TCR repertoires in tissues likely differ from the TCR repertoires found in blood. Pairwise subsampling indicated that sequencing depth was expected to affect the degree of clonotype sharing among donors. Because the study included a small number of donors, the genetic and exposure-history diversity represented was limited. About 4.5% of naive CD4, roughly 3.6% of naive CD8, around 2.3% of memory CD4, and about 0.4% of memory CD8 clonotypes were shared across a handful of donors. Incomplete sequencing was indicated by rarefaction of sorted-subset datasets, despite the large sequencing depth. Naive subsets generally had larger estimated clonotype richness than memory subsets did.

Using the deep immunoSEQ assay, TCR CDR3 regions were amplified from genomic DNA by multiplex PCR. Genomic DNA extracted from each cell subset was distributed evenly over all wells of several immunoSEQ 96-well plates, and each plate served as one replicate. For sorted subsets, roughly 200 ng of genomic DNA, equivalent to about 30,000 T cell genomes, went into each replicate PCR. The purified libraries were quantified using a Qubit 3.0 fluorometer, sized with a Bioanalyzer 2100, and then quantified again using the KAPA Library Quantification kit. Every immunoSEQ 96-well plate was sequenced on a separate single-read 150-cycle Illumina NextSeq 550 flow cell. Regarding the original processing steps: Because only junctional sequences without quality scores were contained in the immunoSEQ output, filtering matching that applied to full-length reads could not be performed. To assign V/J genes and CDR3, sequences were annotated against IMGT germline references using PyIR, a Python wrapper for IgBLAST v1.9. Any read was removed if the V/J assignment was weak (E-value above 1e-6), the CDR3 was missing, or the read contained stop codons, out-of-frame junctions, or ambiguous translated residues. V3J clonotypes were defined as sequences sharing an identical inferred V gene, J gene, and CDR3 amino acid sequence. Percentage overlap between repertoires was calculated by dividing the number of shared unique clonotypes by the size of the smaller repertoire. RTK rarefaction, the Chao1 estimator, and Recon v2.1 estimates of unobserved clonotypes were used to assess repertoire richness. OLGA was used to compute generation probabilities for all TCRbeta clonotypes that the gDNA method yielded from a handful of donors. TCRdb took over this immuneACCESS table, retaining in-frame rearrangements with V and J assigned. Such tables are incomplete; in checked studies, under half of the missing clones stem from an unresolved V gene, and the remainder is unexplained. The V and J calls and clone size come from that table; D and trimming were worked out from the DNA. For this sample there are more than 1.2 million clones; 98% to 99% appear just once. In total, the top ten clones hold roughly 0.35% of the sample.

The donors were healthy, HIV-negative adults with no recently reported acute infections or vaccinations. Every donor was a Caucasian adult residing in Nashville, Tennessee, USA. CD4+ T cells were enriched through magnetic negative selection, after which naive cells were positively selected on CD45RA and the remaining negative fraction served as the memory subset. After blood collection by leukapheresis, PBMCs were isolated using Ficoll-Histopaque density gradient centrifugation and then cryopreserved in the vapor phase of liquid nitrogen. Analytical flow cytometry was used to check the purity and quantity of every magnetically sorted T cell population. Each sorted fraction had its genomic DNA isolated and then quantified by UV absorbance on a Nanodrop 2000c. Inclusive of the bounding cysteine and phenylalanine, the CDR3 is 15 residues long. Only CDR3 DNA is held: 45 bases, read in frame from base 1. Per the germline V gene, SGHVS is the CDR1 and FQNEAQ is the CDR2. The germline ends are 18 bases apart after V is trimmed by 4 bases and J by 6 bases.

The receptor's source is a man aged 25 to 40 in good health. Sequenced material: naive CD4+ T cells sorted from blood. The sample's cell subset or site label is to be understood as: CD45RA+ positively selected. In this chain, TRBV7-8 is recombined with TRBJ1-1, with TRBD1 perhaps the D gene, on 5 matching bases. The base sequence is TGTGCCAGCAGCTATTTGGTGACAGTTAACTCTGAAGCTTTCTTT. This yields the protein CASSYLVTVNSEAFF.